This TCR beta chain originates from a study of blood T cell repertoires in COVID-19. Here immunoSEQ multiplex PCR was the method, and the copy in TCRdb shows in-frame clones only, minus some. The data contain around 29,000 clones, roughly 86% of them singletons. V dropped 4 bases and J dropped 0 bases, with 9 bases sitting between them. Germline CDR1 reads MNHEY; CDR2 reads SVGEGT. The CDR3 spans 14 residues. This TCR was sampled from a human donor with active COVID-19. The donor label of this sample is uncertain. The chain has TRBV6-2 or TRBV6-3 and TRBJ1-1; D uncertain. The sequenced sample was peripheral blood. DNA for the CDR3: TGTGCCAGCAGTTCTAGCGGGATGAACACTGAAGCTTTCTTT. Protein sequence: CASSSSGMNTEAFF.